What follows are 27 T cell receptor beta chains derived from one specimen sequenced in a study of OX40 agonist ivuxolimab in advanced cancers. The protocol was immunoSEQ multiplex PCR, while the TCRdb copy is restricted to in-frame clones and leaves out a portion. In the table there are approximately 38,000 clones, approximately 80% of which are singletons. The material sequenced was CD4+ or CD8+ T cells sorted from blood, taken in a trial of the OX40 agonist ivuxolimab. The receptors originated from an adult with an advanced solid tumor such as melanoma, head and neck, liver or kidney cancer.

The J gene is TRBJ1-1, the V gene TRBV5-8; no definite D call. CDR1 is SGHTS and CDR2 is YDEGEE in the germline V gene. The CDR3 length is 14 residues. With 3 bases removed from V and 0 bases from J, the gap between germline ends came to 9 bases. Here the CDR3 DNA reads TGTGCCAGCAGCTCGGGATATGTGAACACTGAAGCTTTCTTT. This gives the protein CASSSGYVNTEAFF.

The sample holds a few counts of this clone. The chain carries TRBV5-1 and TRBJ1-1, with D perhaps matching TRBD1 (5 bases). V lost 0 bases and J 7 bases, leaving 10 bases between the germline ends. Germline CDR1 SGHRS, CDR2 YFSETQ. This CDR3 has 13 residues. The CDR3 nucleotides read TGCGCCAGCAGCTTGGGACAGAATTTTGAAGCTTTCTTT. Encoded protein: CASSLGQNFEAFF.

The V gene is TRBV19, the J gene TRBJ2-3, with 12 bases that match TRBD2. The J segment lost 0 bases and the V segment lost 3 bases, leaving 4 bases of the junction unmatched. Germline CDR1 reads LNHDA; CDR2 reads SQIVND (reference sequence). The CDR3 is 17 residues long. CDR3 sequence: CASSIWTSGVSTDTQYF. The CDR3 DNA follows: TGTGCCAGTAGTATCTGGACTAGCGGGGTTAGCACAGATACGCAGTATTTT.

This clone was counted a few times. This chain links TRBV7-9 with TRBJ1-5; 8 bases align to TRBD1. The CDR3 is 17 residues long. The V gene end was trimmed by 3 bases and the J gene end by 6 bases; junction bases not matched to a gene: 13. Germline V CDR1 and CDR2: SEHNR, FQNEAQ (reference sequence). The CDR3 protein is CASSLGQDQSRGQPQHF. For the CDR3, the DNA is TGTGCCAGCAGCTTGGGACAGGATCAATCGAGGGGTCAGCCCCAGCATTTT.

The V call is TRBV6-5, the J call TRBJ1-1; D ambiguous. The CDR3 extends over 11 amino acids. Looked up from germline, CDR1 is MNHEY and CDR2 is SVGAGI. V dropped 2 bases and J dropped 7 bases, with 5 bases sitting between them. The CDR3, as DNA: TGTGCCAGCAGTTACGGAGTTGAAGCTTTCTTT. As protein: CASSYGVEAFF.

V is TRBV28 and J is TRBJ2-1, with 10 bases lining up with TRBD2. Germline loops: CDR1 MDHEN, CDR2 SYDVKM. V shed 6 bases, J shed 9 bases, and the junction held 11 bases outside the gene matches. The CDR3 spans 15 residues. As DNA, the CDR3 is TGTGCCAGCAGCCTCTCGACTAGCGGGCAACTTGAGCAGTTCTTC. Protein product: CASSLSTSGQLEQFF.

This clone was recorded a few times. CDR3 protein: CASSLEGQVYGYTF. In DNA, the CDR3 is TGTGCCAGCAGCTTAGAAGGCCAGGTTTATGGCTACACCTTC. The chain is built from TRBV7-9 and TRBJ1-2, with D hard to call. Germline CDR1 is SEHNR and CDR2 is FQNEAQ (reference sequence). The length of the CDR3 is 14 residues. The V end was cut by 1 base, the J end by 5 bases, with 11 bases between.

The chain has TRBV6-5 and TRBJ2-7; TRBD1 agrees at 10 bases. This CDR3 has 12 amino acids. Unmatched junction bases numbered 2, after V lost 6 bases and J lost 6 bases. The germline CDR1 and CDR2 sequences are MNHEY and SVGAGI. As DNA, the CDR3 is TGTGCCAGCAGGGACAGGGGGTTCGAGCAGTACTTC. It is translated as CASRDRGFEQYF.

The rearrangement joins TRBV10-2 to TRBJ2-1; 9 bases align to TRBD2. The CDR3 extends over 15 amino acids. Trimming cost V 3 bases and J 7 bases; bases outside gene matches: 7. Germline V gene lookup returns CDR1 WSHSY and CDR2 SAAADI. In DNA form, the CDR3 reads TGCGCCAGCAGTGAACCTACTAGCGGGTCAAATGAGCAGTTCTTC. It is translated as CASSEPTSGSNEQFF.

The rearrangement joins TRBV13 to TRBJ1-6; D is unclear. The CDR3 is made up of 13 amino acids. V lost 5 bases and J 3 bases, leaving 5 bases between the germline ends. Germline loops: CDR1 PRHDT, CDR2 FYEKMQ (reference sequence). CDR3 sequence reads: CASSPSYNSPLHF. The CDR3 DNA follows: TGTGCCAGCAGCCCGAGCTATAATTCACCCCTCCACTTT.

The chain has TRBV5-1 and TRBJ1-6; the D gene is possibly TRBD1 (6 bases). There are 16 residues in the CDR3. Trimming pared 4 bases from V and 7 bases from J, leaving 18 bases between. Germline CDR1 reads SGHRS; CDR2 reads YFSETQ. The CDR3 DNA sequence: TGCGCCAGCAGCCCCGAGGCAGGGGCTCTCAATTCACCCCTCCACTTT. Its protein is CASSPEAGALNSPLHF.

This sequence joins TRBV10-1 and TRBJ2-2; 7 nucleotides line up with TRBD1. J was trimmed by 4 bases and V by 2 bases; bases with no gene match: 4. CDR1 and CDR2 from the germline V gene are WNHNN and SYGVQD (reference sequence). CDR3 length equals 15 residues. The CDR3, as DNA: TGCGCCAGCAGTGAGAGACAGGGCGTCACCGGGGAGCTGTTTTTT. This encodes CASSERQGVTGELFF.

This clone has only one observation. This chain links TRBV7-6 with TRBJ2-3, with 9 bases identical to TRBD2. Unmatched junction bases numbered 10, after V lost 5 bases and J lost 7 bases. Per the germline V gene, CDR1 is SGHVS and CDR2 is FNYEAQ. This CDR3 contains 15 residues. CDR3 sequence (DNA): TGTGCCAGCAGCGGGAGAGCGGGGGGAAGTTATACGCAGTATTTT. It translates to CASSGRAGGSYTQYF.

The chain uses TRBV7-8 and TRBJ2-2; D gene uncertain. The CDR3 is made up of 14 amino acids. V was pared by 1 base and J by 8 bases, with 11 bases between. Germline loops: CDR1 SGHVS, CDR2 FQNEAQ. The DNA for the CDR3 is TGTGCCAGCAGCTTAGTATCGGGTATAGGGGAGCTGTTTTTT. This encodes CASSLVSGIGELFF. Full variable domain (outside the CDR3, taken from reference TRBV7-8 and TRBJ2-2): GAGVSQSPRYKVAKRGQDVALRCDPISGHVSLFWYQQALGQGPEFLTYFQNEAQLDKSGLPSDRFFAERPEGSVSTLKIQRTQQEDSAVYLCASSLVSGIGELFFGEGSRLTVL.

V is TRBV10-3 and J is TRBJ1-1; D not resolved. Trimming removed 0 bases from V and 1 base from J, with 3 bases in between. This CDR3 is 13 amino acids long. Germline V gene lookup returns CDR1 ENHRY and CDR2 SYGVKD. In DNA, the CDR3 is TGTGCCATCAGTGAGTCGAGGAACACTGAAGCTTTCTTT. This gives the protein CAISESRNTEAFF.

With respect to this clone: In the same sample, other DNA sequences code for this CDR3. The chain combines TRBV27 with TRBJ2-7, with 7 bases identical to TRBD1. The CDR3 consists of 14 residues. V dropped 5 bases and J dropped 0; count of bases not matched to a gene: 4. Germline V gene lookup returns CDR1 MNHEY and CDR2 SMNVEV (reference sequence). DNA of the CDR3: TGTGCCAGCAGTCCCGGACAGGCCTCCTACGAGCAGTACTTC. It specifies CASSPGQASYEQYF.

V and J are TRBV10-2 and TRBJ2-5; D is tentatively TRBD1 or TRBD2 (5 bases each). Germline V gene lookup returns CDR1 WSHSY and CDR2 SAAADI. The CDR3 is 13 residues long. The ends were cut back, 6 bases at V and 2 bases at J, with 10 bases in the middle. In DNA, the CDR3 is TGCGCCAGCAGGGGACCTTTACAAGAGACCCAGTACTTC. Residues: CASRGPLQETQYF.

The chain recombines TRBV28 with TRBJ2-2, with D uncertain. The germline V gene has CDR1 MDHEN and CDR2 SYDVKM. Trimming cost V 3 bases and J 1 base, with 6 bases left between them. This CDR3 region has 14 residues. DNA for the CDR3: TGTGCCAGCAGTTTCAGGCTGAACACCGGGGAGCTGTTTTTT. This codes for CASSFRLNTGELFF.

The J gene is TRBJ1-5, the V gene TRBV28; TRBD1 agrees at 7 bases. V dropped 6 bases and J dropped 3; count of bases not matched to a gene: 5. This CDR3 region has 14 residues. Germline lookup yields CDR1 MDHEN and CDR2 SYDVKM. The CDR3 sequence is CASSPGGVNQPQHF. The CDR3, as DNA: TGTGCCAGCAGCCCAGGGGGAGTCAATCAGCCCCAGCATTTT. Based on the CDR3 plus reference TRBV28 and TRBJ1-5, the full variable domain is DVKVTQSSRYLVKRTGEKVFLECVQDMDHENMFWYRQDPGLGLRLIYFSYDVKMKEKGDIPEGYSVSREKKERFSLILESASTNQTSMYLCASSPGGVNQPQHFGDGTRLSIL.

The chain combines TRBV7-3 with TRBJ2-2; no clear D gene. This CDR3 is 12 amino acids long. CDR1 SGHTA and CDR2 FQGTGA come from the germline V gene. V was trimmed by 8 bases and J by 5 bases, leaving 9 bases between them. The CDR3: CASLGSTGELFF. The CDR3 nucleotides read TGTGCCAGCTTGGGCTCAACCGGGGAGCTGTTTTTT.

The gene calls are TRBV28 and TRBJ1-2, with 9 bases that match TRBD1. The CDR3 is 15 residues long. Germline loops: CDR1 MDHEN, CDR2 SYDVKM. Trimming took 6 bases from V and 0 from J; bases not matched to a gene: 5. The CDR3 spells CASRDRGGANYGYTF. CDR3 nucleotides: TGTGCCAGCAGGGACAGGGGAGGAGCTAACTATGGCTACACCTTC.

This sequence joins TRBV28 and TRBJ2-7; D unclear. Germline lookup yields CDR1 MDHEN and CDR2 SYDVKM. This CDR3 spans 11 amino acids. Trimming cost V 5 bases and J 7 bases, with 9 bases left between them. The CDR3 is CASSNPLEQYF. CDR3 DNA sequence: TGTGCCAGCAGTAACCCATTGGAGCAGTACTTC. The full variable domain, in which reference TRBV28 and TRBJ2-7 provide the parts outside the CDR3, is DVKVTQSSRYLVKRTGEKVFLECVQDMDHENMFWYRQDPGLGLRLIYFSYDVKMKEKGDIPEGYSVSREKKERFSLILESASTNQTSMYLCASSNPLEQYFGPGTRLTVT.

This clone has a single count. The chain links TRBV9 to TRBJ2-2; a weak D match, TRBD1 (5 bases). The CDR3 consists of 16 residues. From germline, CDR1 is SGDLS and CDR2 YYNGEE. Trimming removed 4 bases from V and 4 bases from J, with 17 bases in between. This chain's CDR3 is CASSSRQGPLTGELFF. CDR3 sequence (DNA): TGTGCCAGCAGCTCCCGGCAGGGTCCACTCACCGGGGAGCTGTTTTTT.

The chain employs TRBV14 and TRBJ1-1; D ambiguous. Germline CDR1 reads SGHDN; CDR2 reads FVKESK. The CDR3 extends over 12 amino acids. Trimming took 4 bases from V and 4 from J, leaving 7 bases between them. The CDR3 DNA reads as TGTGCCAGCAGCCCGTTAGGCACTGAAGCTTTCTTT. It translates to CASSPLGTEAFF.

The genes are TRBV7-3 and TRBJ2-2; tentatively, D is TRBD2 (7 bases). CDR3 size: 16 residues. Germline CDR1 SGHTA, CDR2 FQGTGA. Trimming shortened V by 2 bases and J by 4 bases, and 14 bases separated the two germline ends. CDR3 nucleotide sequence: TGTGCCAGCAGCTTATGGCCGGGGGGCGGCACCGGGGAGCTGTTTTTT. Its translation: CASSLWPGGGTGELFF.

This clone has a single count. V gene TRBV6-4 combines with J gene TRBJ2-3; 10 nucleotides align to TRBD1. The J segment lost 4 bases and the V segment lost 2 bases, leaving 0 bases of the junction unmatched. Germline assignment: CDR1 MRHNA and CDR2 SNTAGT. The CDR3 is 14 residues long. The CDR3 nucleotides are TGTGCCAGCAGTGACGGACAGGGGGCAGATACGCAGTATTTT. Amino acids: CASSDGQGADTQYF.

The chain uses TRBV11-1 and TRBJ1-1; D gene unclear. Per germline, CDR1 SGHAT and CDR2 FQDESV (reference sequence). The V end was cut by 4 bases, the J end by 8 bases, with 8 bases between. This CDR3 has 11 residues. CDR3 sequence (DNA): TGTGCCAGCAGCTCATCTCACGAAGCTTTCTTT. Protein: CASSSSHEAFF.